The sequence of this TCR beta chain was determined in a study of OX40 agonist ivuxolimab in advanced cancers. Overall study context: Every patient in dose escalation had hepatocellular carcinoma, melanoma, renal cell or head and neck cancer. It was permissible to have had prior anti-PD-1, anti-PD-L1 or anti-CTLA-4 therapy, and about 40% had some.

Here immunoSEQ multiplex PCR was the method, and the copy in TCRdb shows in-frame clones only, minus some. Here the sample spans tens of thousands of clones, roughly 84% being singletons. Whole-study results and caveats: Relatively little clonal expansion, among the lowest observed, appeared in partial responders at 0.1-3.0 mg/kg.

A remark on this clone: Antigen specificity is unknown.

The V and J ends lost 2 bases and 0 bases, in that order; junction bases with no gene match: 15. The CDR3 runs 19 residues. Per germline, CDR1 MGHRA and CDR2 YSYEKL. Material: CD4+ or CD8+ T cells sorted from blood, obtained in a trial of the OX40 agonist ivuxolimab. The receptor comes from an adult with an advanced solid tumor such as melanoma, head and neck, liver or kidney cancer. The rearrangement uses TRBV4-1 and TRBJ1-1; 7 bases line up with TRBD1. In DNA, the CDR3 is TGCGCCAGCAGCCAAACTCAGGACAGGAGGGGACTAATGAACACTGAAGCTTTCTTT. Translated: CASSQTQDRRGLMNTEAFF.